This T cell receptor beta chain was observed in a study of T cell responses to AZD1222 COVID-19 vaccine. General study results and limits: Clonal diversity was possibly underestimated, and white British individuals and females predominated among donors. CD4 TCRs covered the whole spike, strongest at regions 160-218 and 743-854. Nearly half of unique spike-specific TCRs reportedly avoided B.1.351 and B.1.1.7 mutated regions. The study found Spike-specific TCR breadth and depth rose after two AZD1222 doses.

Assay used: immunoSEQ multiplex PCR; TCRdb lists only in-frame clones, some missing. This table holds around 70,000 clones, nearly 90% found once. About this clone: Its antigen is still unknown.

Looked up from germline, CDR1 is SEHNR and CDR2 is FQNEAQ (reference sequence). The V and J ends lost 5 bases and 4 bases respectively, with 18 bases between them. This CDR3 has 16 residues. The specimen comprised peripheral blood, sampled 28 days after the second AZD1222 dose. This TCR was sampled from an adult who received the AZD1222 COVID-19 vaccine. This chain uses TRBV7-9 with TRBJ1-3; D unresolved. The CDR3 region is CASSPSGDTLGNTIYF. The CDR3 nucleotides are TGTGCCAGCAGCCCCTCCGGCGACACACTCGGAAACACCATATATTTT.